The 19 T cell receptor beta chains given below trace back to one sample, sequenced in a study of immune heterogeneity within non-small cell lung tumors. Multiplex PCR employing 32 V and 13 J primers generated amplicons of the TCR beta CDR3. Via MiXCR, TCRdb re-called the multiplex PCR reads, giving one row per CDR3 protein. The profile covers 10,000 to 12,000 distinct CDR3 sequences, with 25% to 35% appearing a single time and roughly 8.1% taken by the ten largest. The authors used approximately 600 ng of bulk tumor genomic DNA per sample as template. Several spatially distant biopsies were obtained per primary tumor intraoperatively. The patients were newly diagnosed with non-small cell lung cancer, had not been treated, and had curative surgery. Sequenced material: lung tumor tissue. The receptor set was obtained from a woman between 55 and 75 years old with non-small cell lung cancer.

A note on this clonotype: This could be a read error, since a much larger clone is one nucleotide away. This chain joins TRBV6-1 and TRBJ2-2, with TRBD2 matching 11 bases. The CDR3 is 16 residues long. V lost 8 bases, J lost 4 bases, and 9 bases stayed unmatched. Germline V gives CDR1 MNHNS, CDR2 SASEGT. The CDR3 loop is CASRRLAGMSTGELFF. The CDR3 DNA follows: TGTGCCAGCCGGCGACTAGCGGGAATGTCCACCGGGGAGCTGTTTTTT.

Turning to this clonotype: It is likely a read error, because the conserved phenylalanine at the end of the CDR3 is missing. Because the CDR3's place on the DNA is in doubt, the DNA is left out and the CDR3 is given as listed by TCRdb. The chain joins TRBV15 to TRBJ2-3; the D segment call TRBD2 is taken from the table without a DNA check. The CDR3 is 15 residues long, counting both termini. Germline V CDR1 and CDR2: LNHNV, YYDKDF (reference sequence). CDR3 loop: CATLGTSGNEQYFGP.

This clonotype is deemed medium-sized. This chain connects TRBV18 to TRBJ1-5; D uncertain. V lost 3 bases and J lost 6, with 15 bases in between. CDR3 length: 15 residues. Germline loops: CDR1 KGHSH, CDR2 LQKENI. The CDR3 region is CASSPGPGGGQPQHF. The DNA for the CDR3 is TGTGCCAGCTCACCCGGGCCGGGAGGCGGTCAGCCCCAGCATTTT.

This clonotype was counted ten times or more. This sequence joins TRBV7-8 and TRBJ2-2, with D maybe TRBD2 (6 bases). The germline V gene encodes CDR1 SGHVS and CDR2 FQNEAQ. V lost 5 bases to trimming and J lost 5 bases, with 15 bases between them. This CDR3 is built from 15 residues. The CDR3 protein is CASSVRDSHTGELFF. Written as DNA, the CDR3 is TGTGCCAGCAGCGTCCGGGACTCGCATACCGGGGAGCTGTTTTTT.

Only a few counts were recorded for this clonotype. This chain joins TRBV5-1 and TRBJ2-3, with TRBD1 as a possible D gene (5 bases). Trimming shortened V by 0 bases and J by 5 bases, and 10 bases separated the two germline ends. CDR1 SGHRS and CDR2 YFSETQ come from the germline V gene. The CDR3 sequence is 14 residues long. The DNA for the CDR3 is TGCGCCAGCAGCTTGGGGGGCCCGGGAGATACGCAGTATTTT. Protein: CASSLGGPGDTQYF.

Details on this clonotype: A much larger clone lies a single base off, so this may be a read error. The CDR3 end shows no conserved phenylalanine or tryptophan, and so a read error is likely. The rearrangement joins TRBV14 to TRBJ2-7; 10 bases line up with TRBD1. The germline V gene encodes CDR1 SGHDN and CDR2 FVKESK. This CDR3 is built from 17 residues. V gave up 4 bases and J gave up 1 base; unmatched junction bases: 10. CDR3 sequence (DNA): TGTGCCAGCAGCCGGACCCGGGACAGGGGAACATCCTACGAGCAGTACTCC. It codes for CASSRTRDRGTSYEQYS.

This clonotype was detected ten times or more. This rearrangement joins TRBV10-3 to TRBJ2-1, with 7 positions matching TRBD1. This CDR3 comprises 14 residues. CDR1 and CDR2 (germline): ENHRY, SYGVKD. Losses at the gene ends were 4 bases for V and 7 bases for J; bases not matched to a gene: 7. The CDR3, as DNA: TGTGCCATCAGTGGCGGAACACAGGGGAATGAGCAGTTCTTC. It is translated as CAISGGTQGNEQFF.

In regard to this clonotype: Possible read error: a much larger clone is one base away. This CDR3 fails to terminate in the conserved phenylalanine or tryptophan, so it likely reflects a read error. The rearrangement joins TRBV20-1 to TRBJ1-1; TRBD1 aligns across 12 bases. Per germline, CDR1 DFQATT and CDR2 SNEGSKA (reference sequence). The CDR3 extends over 15 amino acids. The trim removed 3 bases at V and 3 bases at J, leaving 5 bases unmatched. The CDR3 reads CSASPGTGGDTEAFL. The CDR3 DNA sequence: TGCAGTGCTAGTCCCGGGACAGGGGGCGACACTGAAGCTTTCCTT.

Remarks on this clonotype: With a much larger clone just one base away, this may be a read error. The chain recombines TRBV9 with TRBJ2-5; D unclear. Germline V CDR1 and CDR2: SGDLS, YYNGEE. This CDR3 has 15 residues. CDR3 in DNA: TGTGCCAGCAGCGTAGACGCAACGGATACAGAGACCCATTACTTC. Encoded protein: CASSVDATDTETHYF.

This clonotype occurred a few times. The chain employs TRBV7-3 and TRBJ2-3; possibly TRBD2 for D (7 bases). The CDR3 is made up of 16 amino acids. Germline V gene sequence: CDR1 SGHTA, CDR2 FQGTGA. V was trimmed by 5 bases and J by 7 bases, leaving 22 bases between them. The CDR3 loop is CASSDTGLSGKYTQYF. As DNA, the CDR3 is TGTGCCAGCAGCGATACAGGGTTAAGCGGGAAGTATACGCAGTATTTT.

Worth noting for this clonotype: Possible read error: a much larger clone is one base away. This CDR3 fails to terminate in the conserved phenylalanine or tryptophan, so it likely reflects a read error. V usage is TRBV5-1 and J usage is TRBJ1-1; possible D gene TRBD1, 5 bases. From germline, CDR1 is SGHRS and CDR2 YFSETQ. V was trimmed by 4 bases and J by 5 bases, leaving 15 bases between them. The length of the CDR3 is 14 residues. The CDR3 is CASSPTGVGTEAFL. The CDR3 nucleotides read TGCGCCAGCAGCCCGACGGGGGTTGGGACTGAAGCTTTCCTT.

Remarks on this clonotype: A much larger clone differs from this one at a single base, so this may be a read error. The chain employs TRBV7-3 and TRBJ1-1; no definite D call. Looked up from germline, CDR1 is SGHTA and CDR2 is FQGTGA. This CDR3 region has 13 residues. CDR3 DNA sequence: TGTGCCAGCAGCTTAGGGCCAAGCACTGAAGTTTTCTTT. Amino acids: CASSLGPSTEVFF.

As for this clonotype: A single base separates this from a much larger clone, so it may be a read error. The chain employs TRBV7-2 and TRBJ2-3; TRBD2 is a possible D gene (5 bases). This CDR3 has 13 amino acids. Germline V CDR1 and CDR2: SGHTA, FQGNSA. The CDR3 reads CASSSRREDTHYF. CDR3 nucleotide sequence: TGTGCCAGCAGCTCCCGCCGGGAAGATACGCATTATTTT.

This clonotype was seen many times. The chain has TRBV20-1 and TRBJ1-6; 7 nucleotides align to TRBD1. The CDR3 sequence is 13 residues long. Germline V gene data show CDR1 as DFQATT and CDR2 as SNEGSKA (reference sequence). Trimming took 5 bases from V and 7 from J; bases not matched to a gene: 5. CDR3 region: CSAHRGSNSPLHF. The CDR3 nucleotides read TGCAGTGCTCACAGGGGTTCAAATTCACCCCTCCACTTT.

The V and J genes are TRBV16 and TRBJ1-2; D may be TRBD1 (5 bases). Trimming cost V 7 bases and J 6 bases, with 15 bases left between them. This CDR3 comprises 13 residues. Germline V gives CDR1 KGHSY, CDR2 FQNENV. CDR3 sequence reads: CASNFNRLHGYTF. CDR3 nucleotides: TGTGCCAGCAACTTTAACAGGCTACATGGCTACACCTTC. The complete variable domain, with remaining parts taken from reference TRBV16 and TRBJ1-2, reads GEEVAQTPKHLVRGEGQKAKLYCAPIKGHSYVFWYQQVLKNEFKFLISFQNENVFDETGMPKERFSAKCLPNSPCSLEIQATKLEDSAVYFCASNFNRLHGYTFGSGTRLTVV.

This clonotype is labeled medium-sized. The chain couples TRBV2 to TRBJ2-5; tentatively, D is TRBD1 or TRBD2 (6 bases each). Trimming left V 3 bases short and J 5 bases short, with 10 bases between. The CDR3 runs to 13 residues. Looked up from germline, CDR1 is SNHLY and CDR2 is FYNNEI. The CDR3 coding sequence is TGTGCCAGCAGTGACAGGGGAGGCGAGACCCAGTACTTC. Its protein is CASSDRGGETQYF.

Only a few counts were recorded for this clonotype. Being one base from a much bigger clone, this may be a read error. The chain combines TRBV20-1 with TRBJ1-6, with D unclear. The CDR3 length is 11 residues. Between the trimmed V and J ends, which lost 2 bases and 8 bases, there was a span of 4 bases. Germline loops: CDR1 DFQATT, CDR2 SNEGSKA (reference sequence). The chain's CDR3 is CSARLDSPLHF. DNA of the CDR3: TGCAGTGCTAGACTGGATTCACCCCTCCACTTT.

The table lists this clonotype with a few counts. This rearrangement joins TRBV7-9 to TRBJ1-2; D might be TRBD1 (6 bases). Germline V gene lookup returns CDR1 SEHNR and CDR2 FQNEAQ (reference sequence). This CDR3 has 14 amino acids. V dropped 0 bases and J dropped 5 bases, with 10 bases sitting between them. For the CDR3, the DNA is TGTGCCAGCAGCTTAGCAGGACAGTCTTATGGCTACACCTTC. As protein: CASSLAGQSYGYTF.

Concerning this clonotype itself: A read error may be the cause here, since a much bigger clone is one base away. CDR3 nucleotide sequence: TGTGCCAGAAGCCCCCAAGGGGGCGGGAGAGTCAACGAGCAGTACTTC. Its protein is CARSPQGGGRVNEQYF. This chain connects TRBV7-2 to TRBJ2-7; either TRBD1 or TRBD2 may supply D (7 bases each). Per germline, CDR1 SGHTA and CDR2 FQGNSA. The CDR3 spans 16 residues. Trimming stripped 9 bases from V and 5 bases from J, with 26 bases between.